This T cell receptor (beta chain) was captured in a study of CD8+CD57+ T cells in acquired aplastic anemia. Study context: Mean yield of DNA from sorted CD4+ and CD8+ cells was 3 to 3.5 ug. Healthy donors gave about 10.8 million reads on average for CD4+ cells.

Study-level findings and limits: Researchers report that some 31 CD8+ CDR3 sequences appeared in both patients and controls.

At least ten counts were recorded for this clonotype. Its antigen is undetermined. Profiling of TCR beta VDJ combinations and CDR3 sequences used genomic DNA as template. TCRdb re-called the reads with MiXCR, one entry per CDR3 protein. The repertoire holds hundreds of thousands of distinct CDR3 sequences, with just under 70% as singletons. This sequence was found in a human donor in good health, serving as a control. Source material: sorted CD4+, CD8+, or CD8+CD57+ T cells (not recorded which) from PBMCs.

The CDR3 DNA reads TGTGCCAGCAGCGTCCGGGACAGGCTTCTAGGGGCCAACGTCCTGACTTTC. It yields the protein CASSVRDRLLGANVLTF. The chain carries TRBV9 and TRBJ2-6; 8 positions agree with TRBD1. The CDR3 runs 17 residues. CDR1 and CDR2 (germline): SGDLS, YYNGEE. V was clipped by 2 bases and J by 4 bases; unmatched bases: 8.